This T cell receptor beta chain came from a study of T cells in Graves' hyperthyroidism and ophthalmopathy. The CDR3 has 16 amino acids. CDR1 is MNHEY, CDR2 SMNVEV, per germline (reference sequence). Trimming took off 0 bases at V and 5 bases at J, with 11 bases between the two ends. There were TCR beta CDR3 regions amplified from RNA transcripts. During a first-round RT-PCR of the TCR CDR3, the HTBI primer set was used. One entry per CDR3 protein, called by TCRdb with MiXCR from the multiplex PCR reads. The repertoire holds 300,000 to 350,000 distinct CDR3 sequences, with under 25% as singletons. This clonotype was sampled from a woman between 45 and 60 years old with Graves' hyperthyroidism. The chain uses TRBV27 and TRBJ1-6, with D maybe TRBD1 (6 bases). Sequenced material: blood. The CDR3 DNA reads TGTGCCAGCAGTTTATCGAGAACAGGGAATAATTCACCCCTCCACTTT. As protein: CASSLSRTGNNSPLHF.